The clone carrying this T cell receptor (beta chain) has only one observation. As yet, its antigen is unknown. These data are taken from a study of T cell responses to AZD1222 COVID-19 vaccine. Study-level results: The donor group comprised mostly white British people and more females; the analysis possibly underestimated clonal diversity. The span of vaccine-associated CD4 TCRs extended across spike, with dominance at 160-218 and 743-854.

The method was immunoSEQ multiplex PCR; TCRdb's version includes in-frame clones alone and lacks a portion of them. This sample has some 150,000 clones, with more than 90% found just once. The CDR3 spans 14 residues. CDR1 and CDR2 (germline): KGHSH, LQKENI. V was pared by 4 bases and J by 0 bases, with 9 bases between. The chain employs TRBV18 and TRBJ2-5; maybe TRBD2 (5 bases). The source material was peripheral blood, sampled on day 0 of AZD1222 vaccination. This receptor was identified in an adult in good health. CDR3 sequence (DNA): TGTGCCAGCTCACTAGGACTGTACCAAGAGACCCAGTACTTC. Translated, it gives CASSLGLYQETQYF.